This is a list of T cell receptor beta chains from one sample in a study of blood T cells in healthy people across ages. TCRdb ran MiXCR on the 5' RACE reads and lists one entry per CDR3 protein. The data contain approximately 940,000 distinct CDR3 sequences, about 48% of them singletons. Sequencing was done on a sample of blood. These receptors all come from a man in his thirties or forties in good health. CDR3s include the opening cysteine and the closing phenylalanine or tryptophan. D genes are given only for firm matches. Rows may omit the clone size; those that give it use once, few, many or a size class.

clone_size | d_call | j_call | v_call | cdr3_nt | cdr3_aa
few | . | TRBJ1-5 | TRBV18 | TGTGCCAGCTCACCGGCAACCGGAGATAATCAGCCCCAGCATTTT | CASSPATGDNQPQHF
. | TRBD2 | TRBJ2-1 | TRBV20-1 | TGCAGTGCTACTTCCGGGACGGGAGGGGGGGCTGAGCAGTTCTTC | CSATSGTGGGAEQFF
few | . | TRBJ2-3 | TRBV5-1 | TGCGCCAGCAGCTTGGCCGAGGGCGCCCAGGGGGATACGCAGTATTTT | CASSLAEGAQGDTQYF
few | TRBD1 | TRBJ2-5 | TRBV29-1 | TGCAGCGTTATAAGGACAGGGGACTACCGGGAGACCCAGTACTTC | CSVIRTGDYRETQYF
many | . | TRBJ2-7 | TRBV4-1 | TGCGCCAGCAGGGGGCAGGGTGGATACGAGCAGTACTTC | CASRGQGGYEQYF
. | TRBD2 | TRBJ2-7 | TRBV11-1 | TGTGCCAGCAGCTTAGCCCCTAGCGGAAGCTCCTACAATGAGCAGTACTTC | CASSLAPSGSSYNEQYF
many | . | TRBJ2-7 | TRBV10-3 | TGTGCCATCAGTGGTGCCTACGAGCAGTACTTC | CAISGAYEQYF
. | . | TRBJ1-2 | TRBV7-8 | TGTGCCAGCAGCCTCTCTGGGGGGGCCATCTATGGCTACACCTTC | CASSLSGGAIYGYTF
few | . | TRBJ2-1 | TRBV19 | TGTGCCAGTAGTATAGATCTGGAGGGGGCTGAGCAGTTCTTC | CASSIDLEGAEQFF
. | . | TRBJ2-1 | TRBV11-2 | TGTGCCAGCAGCTCCGGGATCTACAATGAGCAGTTCTTC | CASSSGIYNEQFF
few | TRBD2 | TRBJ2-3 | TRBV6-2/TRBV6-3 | TGTGCCAGCGCCCTAGCGGGGGCTATCACAGATACGCAGTATTTT | CASALAGAITDTQYF
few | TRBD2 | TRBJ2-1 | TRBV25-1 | TGTGCCAGCACCCGAGGGGCCTCGGGGGGTACCTACAATGAGCAGTTCTTC | CASTRGASGGTYNEQFF
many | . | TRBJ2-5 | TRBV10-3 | TGTGCCATCAGTGCTGGGGGGATTCAGGAGACCCAGTACTTC | CAISAGGIQETQYF
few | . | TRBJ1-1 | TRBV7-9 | TGTGCCAGCAGCTTAGCAACACAGGTCGGGGGTGAAGCTTTCTTT | CASSLATQVGGEAFF
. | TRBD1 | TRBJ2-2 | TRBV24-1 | TGTGCCACCAGTGATTTGACTTTAGGGACAGGGAACACCGGGGAGCTGTTTTTT | CATSDLTLGTGNTGELFF
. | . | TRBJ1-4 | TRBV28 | TGTGCCAGCAGTTTCGGAGTCGGGACATTAGATGAAAAACTGTTTTTT | CASSFGVGTLDEKLFF
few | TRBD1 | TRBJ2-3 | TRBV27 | TGTGCCAGCAGTTGGGGGACAGTCACAGATACGCAGTATTTT | CASSWGTVTDTQYF
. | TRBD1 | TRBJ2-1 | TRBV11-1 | TGTGCCAGCAGCGGATTACCTCGACAGGGCCTGGCGAACAATGAGCAGTTCTTC | CASSGLPRQGLANNEQFF
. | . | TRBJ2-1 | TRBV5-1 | TGCGCCAGCAGCTTGGAGGGGTTAAGGCACAATGAGCAGTTCTTC | CASSLEGLRHNEQFF
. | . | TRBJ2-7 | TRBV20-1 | TGCAGTGCTAGAGGAACCAGGACGTACGAGCAGTACTTC | CSARGTRTYEQYF
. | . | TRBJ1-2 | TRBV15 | TGTGCCACCAGCAGAGATTTAGGCCTCGAACGTGGCTACACCTTC | CATSRDLGLERGYTF
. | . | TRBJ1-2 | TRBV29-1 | TGCAGCGTTGCGAGCACCTTGACCGAGACGACGCCAAACTATGGCTACACCTTC | CSVASTLTETTPNYGYTF
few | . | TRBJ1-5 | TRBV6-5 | TGTGCCAGCAGTTACTCGGTCGGCCAGCCCCAGCATTTT | CASSYSVGQPQHF
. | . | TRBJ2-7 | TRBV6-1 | TGTGCCAGCAGTGAATGGGACACCAGCTCCTACGAGCAGTACTTC | CASSEWDTSSYEQYF
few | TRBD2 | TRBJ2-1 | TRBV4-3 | TGCGCCAGCAGCCACCGGACTAGCGGCGGTTCAGGCAATGAGCAGTTCTTC | CASSHRTSGGSGNEQFF
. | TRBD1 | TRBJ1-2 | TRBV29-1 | TGCAGCGTTGTCGGACAGGGGGGAGGCTACACCTTC | CSVVGQGGGYTF
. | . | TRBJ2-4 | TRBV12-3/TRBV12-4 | TGTGCCAGCAGTTTGACACAGCCTACGGGGGAGCAGTACTTC | CASSLTQPTGEQYF
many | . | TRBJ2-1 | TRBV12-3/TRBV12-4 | TGTGCCAGCAGTTTGGCAAGCTCCTACAATGAGCAGTTCTTC | CASSLASSYNEQFF
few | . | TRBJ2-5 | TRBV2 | TGTGCCAGCCACTATGGCCAAGAGACCCAGTACTTC | CASHYGQETQYF
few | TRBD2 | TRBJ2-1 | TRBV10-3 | TGTGCCATCAGCCGGACTAGCGGGGGATACAATGAGCAGTTCTTC | CAISRTSGGYNEQFF